This T cell receptor beta chain was observed in a study of T cell changes during pregnancy in multiple sclerosis. Using immunoSEQ multiplex PCR, the repertoire was profiled, and TCRdb retains in-frame clones only, with some absent. The table includes 60,000 to 85,000 clones, about 94% detected once. Of note for this clone: One end of the junction varies from germline; a read error may be responsible.

Germline V gives CDR1 LNHNV, CDR2 YYDKDF (reference sequence). The CDR3 sequence is 12 residues long. Specimen: peripheral blood, collected in the third trimester of pregnancy. This receptor was obtained from a female donor with multiple sclerosis, enrolled in a pregnancy study. V usage is TRBV15 and J usage is TRBJ2-3; 9 nucleotides agree with TRBD1. The CDR3 DNA reads as TGTGCCACCAGAAGAGGACAGGGGACGCAGTATTTT. Translation: CATRRGQGTQYF.